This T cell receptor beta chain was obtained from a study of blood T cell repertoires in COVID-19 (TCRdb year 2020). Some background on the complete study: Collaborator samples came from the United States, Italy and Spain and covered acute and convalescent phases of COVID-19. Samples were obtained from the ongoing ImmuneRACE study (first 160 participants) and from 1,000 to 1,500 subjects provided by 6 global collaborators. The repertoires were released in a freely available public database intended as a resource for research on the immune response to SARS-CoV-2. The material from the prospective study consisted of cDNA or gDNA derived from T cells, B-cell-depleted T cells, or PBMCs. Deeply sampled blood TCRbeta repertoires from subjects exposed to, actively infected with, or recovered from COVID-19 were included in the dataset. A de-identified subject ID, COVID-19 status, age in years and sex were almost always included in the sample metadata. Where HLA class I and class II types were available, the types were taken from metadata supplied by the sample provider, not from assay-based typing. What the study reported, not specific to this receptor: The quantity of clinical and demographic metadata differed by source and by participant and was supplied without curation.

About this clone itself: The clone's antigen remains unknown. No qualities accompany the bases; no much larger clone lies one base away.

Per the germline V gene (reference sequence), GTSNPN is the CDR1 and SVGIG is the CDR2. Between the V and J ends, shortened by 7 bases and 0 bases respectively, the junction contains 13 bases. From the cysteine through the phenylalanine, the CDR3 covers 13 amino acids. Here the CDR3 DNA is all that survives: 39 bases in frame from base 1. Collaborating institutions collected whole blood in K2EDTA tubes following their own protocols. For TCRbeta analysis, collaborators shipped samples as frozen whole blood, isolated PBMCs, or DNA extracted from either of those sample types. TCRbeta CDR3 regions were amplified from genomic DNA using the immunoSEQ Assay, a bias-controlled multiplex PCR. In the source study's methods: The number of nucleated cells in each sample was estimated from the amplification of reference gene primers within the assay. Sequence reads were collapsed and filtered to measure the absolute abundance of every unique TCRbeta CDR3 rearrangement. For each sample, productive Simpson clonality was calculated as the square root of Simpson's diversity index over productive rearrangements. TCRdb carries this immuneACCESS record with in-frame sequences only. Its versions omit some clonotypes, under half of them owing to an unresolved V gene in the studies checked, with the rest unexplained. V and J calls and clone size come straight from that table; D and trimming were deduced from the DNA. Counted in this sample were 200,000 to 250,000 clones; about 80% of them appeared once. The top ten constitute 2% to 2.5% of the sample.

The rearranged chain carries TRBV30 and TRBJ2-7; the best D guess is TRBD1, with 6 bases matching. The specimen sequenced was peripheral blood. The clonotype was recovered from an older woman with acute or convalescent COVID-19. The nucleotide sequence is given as TGTGCCTACCGACAGGCAAACTCCTACGAGCAGTACTTC. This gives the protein CAYRQANSYEQYF. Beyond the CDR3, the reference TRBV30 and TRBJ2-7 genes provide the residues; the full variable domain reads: SQTIHQWPATLVQPVGSPLSLECTVEGTSNPNLYWYRQAAGRGLQLLFYSVGIGQISSEVPQNLSASRPQDRQFILSSKKLLLSDSGFYLCAYRQANSYEQYFGPGTRLTVT.